The following is a T cell receptor beta chain sequence with its context. The antigen is not known. The same CDR3 can be traced to other DNA sequences in this sample. Reverse transcription of extracted RNA yielded cDNA, which provided the sequencing template. The repertoire was sequenced with immunoSEQ multiplex PCR; TCRdb's copy has only in-frame clones and lacks some. This sample has approximately 140,000 clones; 75% to 90% occur once, and the top ten carry more than 12%. These data belong to a study of CD8+ T cells in alopecia areata. Study outcomes and limitations: For lesional scalp, especially alopecia totalis/universalis, clonality was higher than in normal scalp. Scalp samples also contribute reads from the resident alphabeta T cells found in normal skin.

Trimming took off 3 bases at V and 4 bases at J, with 12 bases between the two ends. Germline CDR1 is SQVTM and CDR2 is ANQGSEA. This CDR3 has 13 amino acids. This TCR derives from a human donor with alopecia areata. The chain links TRBV29-1 to TRBJ1-2; a weak D match, TRBD1 (6 bases). Sample: CD8+ T cells sorted from blood, taken at week 0. The CDR3 DNA is TGCAGCGTTGAGCCAGGGGCTAGCTATGGCTACACCTTC. As protein: CSVEPGASYGYTF.